The clone carrying this TCR beta chain showed up just a few times. The antigen is undetermined. TCR beta CDR3 region amplification was performed from RNA transcripts. The HTBI set primed first-round TCR CDR3 RT-PCR. Each CDR3 protein is one row after TCRdb ran MiXCR on the multiplex PCR reads. The sample has approximately 710,000 distinct CDR3 sequences, around 15% seen once. These data come from a study of T cells in Graves' hyperthyroidism and ophthalmopathy. Study-level findings and limits: Within blood appeared most thyroid clonotypes that had expanded above 0.001.

Patients were excluded because of uncontrolled infection, other autoimmune disease, pregnancy or lactation. CDR3 size: 15 residues. Trimming shortened V by 3 bases and J by 0 bases, and 15 bases separated the two germline ends. CDR1 is DFQATT and CDR2 is SNEGSKA in the germline V gene (reference sequence). The chain combines TRBV20-1 with TRBJ2-7; the D gene is possibly TRBD2 (6 bases). The specimen sequenced was blood. This clonotype was sampled from a man between 50 and 59 years old with Graves' hyperthyroidism. CDR3 nucleotides: TGCAGTGCTAGGGGGGGTGGCGGGCCCTCCTACGAGCAGTACTTC. Encoded protein: CSARGGGGPSYEQYF.